The clone carrying this TCR beta chain turned up a few times. This sample stems from a study of cytomegalovirus exposure and HLA in healthy donors. Trimming took off 0 bases at V and 5 bases at J, with 11 bases between the two ends. The CDR3 totals 14 residues. Per the germline V gene, CDR1 is SGHRS and CDR2 is YFSETQ. Primers: 60 Vbeta forward and 13 Jbeta reverse. Profiling relied on immunoSEQ multiplex PCR, and the TCRdb table lists in-frame clones only, not all of them. Here the sample spans some 130,000 clones, roughly 78% being singletons. This sequence originates from a man between 45 and 60 years old in good health and CMV-seropositive. V and J are TRBV5-1 and TRBJ1-1; D is undetermined. Sequencing was carried out using PBMCs. The CDR3 DNA follows: TGCGCCAGCAGCTTGGAATCGGGTAAGACTGAAGCTTTCTTT. It yields the protein CASSLESGKTEAFF.